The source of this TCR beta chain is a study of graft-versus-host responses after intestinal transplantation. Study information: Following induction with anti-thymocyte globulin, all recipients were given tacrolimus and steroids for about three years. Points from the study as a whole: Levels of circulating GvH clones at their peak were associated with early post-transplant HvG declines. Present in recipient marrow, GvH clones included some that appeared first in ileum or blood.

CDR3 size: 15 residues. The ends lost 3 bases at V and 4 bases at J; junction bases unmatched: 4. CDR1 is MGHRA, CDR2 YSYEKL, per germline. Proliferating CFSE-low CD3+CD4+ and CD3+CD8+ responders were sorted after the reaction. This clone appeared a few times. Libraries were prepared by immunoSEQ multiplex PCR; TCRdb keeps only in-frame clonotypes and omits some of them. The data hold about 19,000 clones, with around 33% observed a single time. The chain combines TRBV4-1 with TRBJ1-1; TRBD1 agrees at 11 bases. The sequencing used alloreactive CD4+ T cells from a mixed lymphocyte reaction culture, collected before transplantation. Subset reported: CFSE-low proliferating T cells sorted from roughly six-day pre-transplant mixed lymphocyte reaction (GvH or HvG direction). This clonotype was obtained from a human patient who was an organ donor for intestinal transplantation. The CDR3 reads CASSQGQGVSTEAFF. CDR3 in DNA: TGCGCCAGCAGCCAGGGACAGGGGGTGAGCACTGAAGCTTTCTTT.